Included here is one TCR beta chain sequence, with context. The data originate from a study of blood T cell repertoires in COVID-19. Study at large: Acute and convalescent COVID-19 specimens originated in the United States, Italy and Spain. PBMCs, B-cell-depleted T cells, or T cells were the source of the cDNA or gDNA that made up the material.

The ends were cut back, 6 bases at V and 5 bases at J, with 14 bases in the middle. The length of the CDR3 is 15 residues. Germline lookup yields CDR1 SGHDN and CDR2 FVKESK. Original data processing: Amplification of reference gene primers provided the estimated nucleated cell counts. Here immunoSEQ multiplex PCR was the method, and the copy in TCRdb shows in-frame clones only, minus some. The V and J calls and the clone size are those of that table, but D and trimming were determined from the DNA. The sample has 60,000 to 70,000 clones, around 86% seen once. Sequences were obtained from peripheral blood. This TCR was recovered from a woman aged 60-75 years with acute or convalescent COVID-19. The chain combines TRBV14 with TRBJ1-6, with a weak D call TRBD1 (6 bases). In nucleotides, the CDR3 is TGTGCCAGCAGGCAAAGACAGGCGAATAATTCACCCCTCCACTTT. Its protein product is CASRQRQANNSPLHF.